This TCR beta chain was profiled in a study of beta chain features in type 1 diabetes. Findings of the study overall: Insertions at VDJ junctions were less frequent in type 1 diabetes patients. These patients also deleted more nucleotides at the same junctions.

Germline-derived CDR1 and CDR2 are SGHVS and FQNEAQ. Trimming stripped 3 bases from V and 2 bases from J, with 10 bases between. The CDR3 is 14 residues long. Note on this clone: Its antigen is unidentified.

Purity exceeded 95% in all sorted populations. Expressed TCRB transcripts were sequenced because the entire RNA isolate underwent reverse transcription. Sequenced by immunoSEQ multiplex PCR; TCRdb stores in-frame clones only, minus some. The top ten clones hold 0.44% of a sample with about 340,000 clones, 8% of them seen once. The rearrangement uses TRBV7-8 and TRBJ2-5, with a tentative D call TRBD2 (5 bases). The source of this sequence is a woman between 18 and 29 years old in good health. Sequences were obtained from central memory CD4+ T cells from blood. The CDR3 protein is CASSFWQRQETQYF. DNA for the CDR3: TGTGCCAGCAGCTTTTGGCAGCGGCAAGAGACCCAGTACTTC.